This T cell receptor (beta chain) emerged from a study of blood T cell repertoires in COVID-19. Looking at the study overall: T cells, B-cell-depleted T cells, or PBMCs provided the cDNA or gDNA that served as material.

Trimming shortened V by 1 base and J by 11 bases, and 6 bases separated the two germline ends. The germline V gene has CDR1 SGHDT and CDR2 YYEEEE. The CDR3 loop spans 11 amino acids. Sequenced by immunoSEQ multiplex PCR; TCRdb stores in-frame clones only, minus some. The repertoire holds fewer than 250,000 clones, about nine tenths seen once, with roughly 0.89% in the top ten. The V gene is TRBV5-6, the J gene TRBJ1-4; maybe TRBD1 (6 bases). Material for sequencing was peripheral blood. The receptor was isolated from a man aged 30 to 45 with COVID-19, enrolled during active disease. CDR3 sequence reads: CASSLRGKLFF. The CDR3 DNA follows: TGTGCCAGCAGCTTGAGGGGGAAACTGTTTTTT.